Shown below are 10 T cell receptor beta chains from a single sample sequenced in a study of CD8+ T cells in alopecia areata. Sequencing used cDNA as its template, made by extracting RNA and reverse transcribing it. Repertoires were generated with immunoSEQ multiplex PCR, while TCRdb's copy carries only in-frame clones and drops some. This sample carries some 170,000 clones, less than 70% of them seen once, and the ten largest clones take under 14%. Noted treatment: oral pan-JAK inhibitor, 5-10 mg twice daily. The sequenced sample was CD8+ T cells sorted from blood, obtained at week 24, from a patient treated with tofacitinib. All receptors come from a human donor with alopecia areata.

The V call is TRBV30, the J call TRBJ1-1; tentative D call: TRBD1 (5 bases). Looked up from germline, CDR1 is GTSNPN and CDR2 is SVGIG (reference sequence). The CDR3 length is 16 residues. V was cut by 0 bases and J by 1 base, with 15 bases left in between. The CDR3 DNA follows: TGTGCCTGGAGTGTAGGGCCAGGGAGGGCGAACACTGAAGCTTTCTTT. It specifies CAWSVGPGRANTEAFF.

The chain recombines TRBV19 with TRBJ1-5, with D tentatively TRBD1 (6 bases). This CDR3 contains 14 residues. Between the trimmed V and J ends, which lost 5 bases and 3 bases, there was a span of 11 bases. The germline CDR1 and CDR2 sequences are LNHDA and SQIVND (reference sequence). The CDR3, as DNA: TGTGCCAGTAGTCTTCGACAGGACAATCAGCCCCAGCATTTT. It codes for CASSLRQDNQPQHF. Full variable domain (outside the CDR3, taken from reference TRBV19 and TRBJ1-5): DGGITQSPKYLFRKEGQNVTLSCEQNLNHDAMYWYRQDPGQGLRLIYYSQIVNDFQKGDIAEGYSVSREKKESFPLTVTSAQKNPTAFYLCASSLRQDNQPQHFGDGTRLSIL.

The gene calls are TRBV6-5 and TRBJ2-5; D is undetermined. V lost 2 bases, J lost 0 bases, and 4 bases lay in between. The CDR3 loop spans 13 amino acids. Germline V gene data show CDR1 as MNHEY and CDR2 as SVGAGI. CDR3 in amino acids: CASSYNYQETQYF. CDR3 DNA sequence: TGTGCCAGCAGTTACAACTACCAAGAGACCCAGTACTTC.

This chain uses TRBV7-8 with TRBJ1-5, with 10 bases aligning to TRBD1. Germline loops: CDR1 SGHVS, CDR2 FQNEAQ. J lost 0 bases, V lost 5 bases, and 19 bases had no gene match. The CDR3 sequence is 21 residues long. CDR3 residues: CASSPRVSGQGPTYSNQPQHF. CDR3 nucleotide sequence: TGTGCCAGCAGCCCTAGGGTTTCGGGACAGGGGCCAACCTATAGCAATCAGCCCCAGCATTTT.

In nucleotides, the CDR3 is TGCAGCGTTGAAGATCCGCAGGGATCGAAAAAACTGTTTTTT. Translation: CSVEDPQGSKKLFF. V is TRBV29-1 and J is TRBJ1-4, with D tentatively TRBD1 (5 bases). The CDR3 contains 14 residues. Trimming removed 0 bases at V and 9 bases at J, with 14 bases between. Germline V lookup: CDR1 SQVTM, CDR2 ANQGSEA. Full variable domain (remainder filled in from reference TRBV29-1 and TRBJ1-4): SAVISQKPSRDICQRGTSLTIQCQVDSQVTMMFWYRQQPGQSLTLIATANQGSEATYESGFVIDKFPISRPNLTFSTLTVSNMSPEDSSIYLCSVEDPQGSKKLFFGSGTQLSVL.

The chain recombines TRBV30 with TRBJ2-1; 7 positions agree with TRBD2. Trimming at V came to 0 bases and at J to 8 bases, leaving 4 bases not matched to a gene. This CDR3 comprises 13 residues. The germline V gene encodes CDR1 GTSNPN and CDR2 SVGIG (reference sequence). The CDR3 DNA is TGTGCCTGGAGTGTAACGGGGAGGGATGAGCAGTTCTTC. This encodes CAWSVTGRDEQFF.

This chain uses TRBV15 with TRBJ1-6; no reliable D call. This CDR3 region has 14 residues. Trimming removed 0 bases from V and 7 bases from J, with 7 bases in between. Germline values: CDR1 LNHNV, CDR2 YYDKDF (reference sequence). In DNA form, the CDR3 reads TGTGCCACCAGCAGAGACACAGACAATTCACCCCTCCACTTT. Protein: CATSRDTDNSPLHF.

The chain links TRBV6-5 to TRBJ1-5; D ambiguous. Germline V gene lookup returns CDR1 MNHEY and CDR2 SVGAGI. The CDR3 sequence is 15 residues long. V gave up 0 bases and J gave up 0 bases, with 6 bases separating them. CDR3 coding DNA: TGTGCCAGCAGTTACTCAGGGAATAGCAATCAGCCCCAGCATTTT. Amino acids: CASSYSGNSNQPQHF.

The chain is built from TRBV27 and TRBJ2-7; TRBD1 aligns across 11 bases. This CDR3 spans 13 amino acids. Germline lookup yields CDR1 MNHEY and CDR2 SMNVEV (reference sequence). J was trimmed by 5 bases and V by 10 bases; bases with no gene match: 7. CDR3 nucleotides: TGTGCCACCGGGGGGACAGGGGGGAACGAGCAGTACTTC. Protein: CATGGTGGNEQYF.

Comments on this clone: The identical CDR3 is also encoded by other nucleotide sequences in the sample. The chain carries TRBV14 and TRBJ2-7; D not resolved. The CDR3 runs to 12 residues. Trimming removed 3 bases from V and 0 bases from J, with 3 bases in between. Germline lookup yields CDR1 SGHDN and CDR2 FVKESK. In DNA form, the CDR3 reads TGTGCCAGCAGCCAGGACTCCTACGAGCAGTACTTC. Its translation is CASSQDSYEQYF.